These 21 T cell receptor beta chains came from one sample sequenced in a study of blood T cell repertoires in COVID-19. Clones were sequenced by immunoSEQ multiplex PCR, and TCRdb holds only the in-frame ones, with some missing. The sample lists under 95,000 clones, approximately 80% occurring once. The sequencing input was peripheral blood. These receptors all stem from a man aged 50 to 59 with acute or convalescent COVID-19.

This sequence joins TRBV6-5 and TRBJ1-1; 7 nucleotides match TRBD1. This CDR3 has 16 residues. Germline V gives CDR1 MNHEY, CDR2 SVGAGI. V trimming: 4 bases; J trimming: 1 base; junction bases outside the gene matches: 9. The CDR3 DNA follows: TGTGCCAGCAGTTGGGCCACGGGACAGACGAACACTGAAGCTTTCTTT. Protein: CASSWATGQTNTEAFF.

The chain uses TRBV4-3 and TRBJ1-1, with a possible D match to TRBD1 (5 bases). Trimming pared 1 base from V and 11 bases from J, leaving 17 bases between. The germline CDR1 and CDR2 sequences are LGHNA and YSLEER. The CDR3 runs to 14 residues. The CDR3 reads CASSQGPFAGRAFF. The CDR3 DNA sequence: TGCGCCAGCAGCCAAGGTCCGTTTGCAGGGCGCGCTTTCTTT.

The J gene is TRBJ1-1, the V gene TRBV7-9; D is unclear. CDR1 SEHNR and CDR2 FQNEAQ come from the germline V gene (reference sequence). Trimming cost V 3 bases and J 1 base, with 6 bases left between them. The CDR3 spans 13 residues. CDR3 DNA sequence: TGTGCCAGCAGCTTCGGTGCGAACACTGAAGCTTTCTTT. Its translation: CASSFGANTEAFF.

This clone has more than one count but fewer than ten. The chain is built from TRBV5-1 and TRBJ1-2, with D perhaps TRBD1 (6 bases). The CDR3 is 13 amino acids. Germline loops: CDR1 SGHRS, CDR2 YFSETQ. V was clipped by 0 bases and J by 3 bases, with 6 bases between them. CDR3 in DNA: TGCGCCAGCAGCTTGGACAGGGACTATGGCTACACCTTC. Amino acids: CASSLDRDYGYTF.

CDR3 in DNA: TGCGCCAGCAGTGGACTGGGCCCGTACTCTGGGGCCAACGTCCTGACTTTC. This encodes CASSGLGPYSGANVLTF. The chain employs TRBV5-1 and TRBJ2-6, with a weak D call TRBD2 (5 bases). The CDR3 runs 17 residues. Germline V lookup: CDR1 SGHRS, CDR2 YFSETQ. V lost 5 bases, J lost 0 bases, and 15 bases lay in between. Variable domain in full (rest from reference TRBV5-1 and TRBJ2-6): KAGVTQTPRYLIKTRGQQVTLSCSPISGHRSVSWYQQTPGQGLQFLFEYFSETQRNKGNFPGRFSGRQFSNSRSEMNVSTLELGDSALYLCASSGLGPYSGANVLTFGAGSRLTVL.

This clone was counted between two and nine times. V is TRBV19 and J is TRBJ1-2; TRBD1 might be the D (5 bases). CDR1 is LNHDA, CDR2 SQIVND, per germline (reference sequence). The CDR3 totals 16 residues. V was clipped by 0 bases and J by 8 bases, with 19 bases between them. The chain's CDR3 is CASSIDDTAGYGGYTF. The CDR3, as DNA: TGTGCCAGTAGTATAGATGACACCGCAGGGTATGGAGGCTACACCTTC.

The chain has TRBV30 and TRBJ1-1; 7 bases agree with TRBD1. This CDR3 is built from 13 residues. Looked up from germline, CDR1 is GTSNPN and CDR2 is SVGIG (reference sequence). J lost 4 bases, V lost 7 bases, and 9 bases had no gene match. CDR3 in amino acids: CAFTTGDGTEAFF. CDR3 DNA sequence: TGTGCCTTCACCACAGGGGACGGCACTGAAGCTTTCTTT.

The chain combines TRBV5-1 with TRBJ2-5; 8 bases agree with TRBD2. Germline CDR1 reads SGHRS; CDR2 reads YFSETQ. The CDR3 has 16 amino acids. Trimming at V came to 4 bases and at J to 5 bases, leaving 13 bases not matched to a gene. CDR3 nucleotide sequence: TGCGCCAGCAGCCCGGGAGGGGGGCCGACCAGGGAGACCCAGTACTTC. Its translation: CASSPGGGPTRETQYF.

The chain is built from TRBV28 and TRBJ1-6; D might be TRBD1 (5 bases). This CDR3 contains 16 residues. Trimming pared 2 bases from V and 3 bases from J, leaving 11 bases between. In germline, CDR1 is MDHEN, CDR2 SYDVKM. The CDR3 loop reads CASSLQGPIYNSPLHF. DNA of the CDR3: TGTGCCAGCAGTTTACAGGGCCCGATCTATAATTCACCCCTCCACTTT.

The rearrangement links TRBV4-1 to TRBJ2-1; 9 bases map to TRBD2. CDR1 MGHRA and CDR2 YSYEKL come from the germline V gene. The CDR3 is 17 residues long. The J segment lost 0 bases and the V segment lost 2 bases, leaving 5 bases of the junction unmatched. In nucleotides, the CDR3 is TGCGCCAGCAGCCAACCGACTAGCGGAATCTCCTACAATGAGCAGTTCTTC. Protein: CASSQPTSGISYNEQFF.

This rearrangement joins TRBV6-5 to TRBJ1-4; 11 bases agree with TRBD1. V dropped 8 bases and J dropped 7; count of bases not matched to a gene: 6. Germline CDR1 MNHEY, CDR2 SVGAGI. The CDR3 spans 14 residues. The CDR3: CASHRGTGGEKLFF. In nucleotides, the CDR3 is TGTGCCAGCCACCGAGGGACAGGGGGTGAAAAACTGTTTTTT.

The chain couples TRBV11-3 to TRBJ2-2; TRBD2 is a possible D gene (6 bases). Trimming took off 2 bases at V and 0 bases at J, with 10 bases between the two ends. Germline CDR1 reads SGHNT; CDR2 reads YENEEA. The length of the CDR3 is 16 residues. CDR3 DNA sequence: TGTGCCAGCAGCTTAAGCGGGTTAGCGAACACCGGGGAGCTGTTTTTT. This encodes CASSLSGLANTGELFF.

V gene TRBV5-4 combines with J gene TRBJ2-7, with TRBD1 as a possible D gene (6 bases). The CDR3 covers 12 residues. Germline lookup yields CDR1 SGHNT and CDR2 YYREEE (reference sequence). Trimming removed 3 bases at V and 4 bases at J, with 8 bases between. The CDR3 is CASSSDRYEQYF. Here the CDR3 DNA reads TGTGCCAGCAGCTCGGACAGATACGAGCAGTACTTC.

The chain has TRBV3-1 (or the pseudogene TRBV3-2) and TRBJ1-2; 12 bases map to TRBD1. Trimming at V came to 2 bases and at J to 6 bases, leaving 7 bases not matched to a gene. The CDR3 spans 16 residues. Looked up from germline, CDR1 is LGHDT and CDR2 is YNNKEL (reference sequence). This chain's CDR3 is CASSQQGQGAYHGYTF. The CDR3 DNA is TGTGCCAGCAGCCAACAGGGACAGGGGGCCTACCATGGCTACACCTTC.

This rearrangement joins TRBV5-5 to TRBJ2-7; TRBD1 might be the D (5 bases). V was trimmed by 0 bases and J by 2 bases, leaving 12 bases between them. The CDR3 spans 15 residues. The V gene's germline CDR1 is SGHKS and CDR2 YYEKEE (reference sequence). The CDR3 nucleotides read TGTGCCAGCAGCTTGGGTGGGGCACAGACCTACGAGCAGTACTTC. It yields the protein CASSLGGAQTYEQYF.

The genes are TRBV27 and TRBJ1-2, with 7 bases matching TRBD1. The trim removed 5 bases at V and 8 bases at J, leaving 11 bases unmatched. This CDR3 is 14 amino acids long. Germline CDR1 is MNHEY and CDR2 is SMNVEV (reference sequence). CDR3 DNA sequence: TGTGCCAGCAGTCCGCAACAGGGGAGACGGGGCTACACCTTC. Translating gives CASSPQQGRRGYTF.

This sequence joins TRBV6-6 and TRBJ1-2, with D possibly being TRBD1 (5 bases). The CDR3 consists of 13 residues. Trimming pared 7 bases from V and 2 bases from J, leaving 11 bases between. CDR1 is MNHNY and CDR2 is SVGAGI in the germline V gene (reference sequence). The CDR3 nucleotides read TGTGCCAGCATCGACGACAGAAACTATGGCTACACCTTC. This codes for CASIDDRNYGYTF.

The J gene is TRBJ2-3, the V gene TRBV29-1, with D unclear. V was trimmed by 2 bases and J by 0 bases, leaving 12 bases between them. This CDR3 comprises 15 residues. CDR1 is SQVTM, CDR2 ANQGSEA, per germline. The DNA of the CDR3 is TGCAGCGTTGAATTGGCGACAACTAGCACAGATACGCAGTATTTT. Translation gives CSVELATTSTDTQYF.

V and J are TRBV13 and TRBJ1-2, with TRBD1 as a possible D gene (6 bases). Germline values: CDR1 PRHDT, CDR2 FYEKMQ (reference sequence). The length of the CDR3 is 17 residues. The ends were cut back, 5 bases at V and 4 bases at J, with 23 bases in the middle. The CDR3 coding sequence is TGTGCCAGCAGCCATTCTACGCGAGGGGGAATTATCTATGGCTACACCTTC. Translation: CASSHSTRGGIIYGYTF.

The V and J genes are TRBV28 and TRBJ1-2; 7 nucleotides line up with TRBD1. From germline, CDR1 is MDHEN and CDR2 SYDVKM. The CDR3 is 14 residues long. V lost 7 bases and J lost 2; bases outside the gene matches: 7. The CDR3 DNA sequence: TGTGCCAGCACCGGGGCAGGGGGGAACTATGGCTACACCTTC. Encoded protein: CASTGAGGNYGYTF.

This clone occurred once. The chain joins TRBV27 to TRBJ1-5; perhaps TRBD1 as D (6 bases). Trimming cost V 3 bases and J 5 bases, with 14 bases left between them. Germline V gives CDR1 MNHEY, CDR2 SMNVEV (reference sequence). The CDR3 is 15 amino acids. The CDR3 coding sequence is TGTGCCAGCAGTTTGATCGGGGGGCTGTATCAGCCCCAGCATTTT. As protein: CASSLIGGLYQPQHF.